This is a list of T cell receptor beta chains from one sample in a study of blood T cell repertoires in COVID-19. Some clones are missing from TCRdb's copy, which holds only in-frame ones; the method was immunoSEQ multiplex PCR. The table records 160,000 or so clones, around 85% of them present only once. Sequencing was carried out using peripheral blood. These receptors were collected from a woman aged 65 to 85 with acute or convalescent COVID-19. The CDR3 runs from the conserved cysteine through the conserved F or W. D genes are given only for firm matches. Rows may omit the clone size; those that give it use once, few, many or a size class.

- - TRBJ2-1 TRBV5-1 CASRVGGAYNEQFF TGCGCCTCCCGGGTGGGGGGGGCTTACAATGAGCAGTTCTTC
- - TRBJ1-2 TRBV2 CATDLGGYTF TGTGCCACCGACCTCGGGGGCTACACCTTC
- - TRBJ2-3 TRBV21-1 CASSKSEETEPDTQYF TGTGCCAGCAGCAAAAGTGAAGAGACAGAGCCAGATACGCAGTATTTT
- - TRBJ2-4 TRBV5-6 CASSYGQNIQYF TGTGCCAGCAGTTACGGACAGAACATTCAGTACTTC
- - TRBJ2-5 TRBV27 CASRSLSSETQYF TGTGCCAGCAGGTCCCTAAGTTCCGAGACCCAGTACTTC
- - TRBJ1-2 TRBV6-1 CASSEAGYYGYTF TGTGCCAGCAGTGAGGCAGGATACTATGGCTACACCTTC
TRBD2 - TRBJ2-1 TRBV10-3 CAISESATSGDNEQFF TGTGCCATCAGTGAGTCGGCCACTAGCGGGGACAATGAGCAGTTCTTC
TRBD1 - TRBJ2-2 TRBV24-1 CATRGQGAVGELFF TGTGCCACCAGGGGGCAGGGGGCAGTCGGGGAGCTGTTTTTT
- once TRBJ1-3 TRBV6-5 CASSPDRSPGNTIYF TGTGCCAGCAGCCCAGACAGGTCCCCTGGAAACACCATATATTTT
TRBD1 - TRBJ1-1 TRBV18 CASSRAPGQGAYTEAFF TGTGCCAGCTCACGAGCTCCGGGACAGGGGGCATATACTGAAGCTTTCTTT
- - TRBJ1-2 TRBV6-4 CASSDSGGFYGYTF TGTGCCAGCAGTGACTCGGGCGGGTTCTATGGCTACACCTTC
- - TRBJ2-6 TRBV19 CASQISAGANVLTF TGTGCCAGCCAGATTTCTGCTGGGGCCAACGTCCTGACTTTC
- - TRBJ2-6 TRBV19 CASTQGGYSGANVLTF TGTGCCAGTACCCAGGGTGGTTACTCTGGGGCCAACGTCCTGACTTTC
- - TRBJ1-6 TRBV6-1 CASSEEVSGRSPLHF TGTGCCAGCAGTGAAGAGGTGTCAGGGCGCTCACCCCTCCACTTT
- - TRBJ1-2 TRBV29-1 CSVEGADFYGYTF TGCAGCGTTGAAGGTGCAGATTTCTATGGCTACACCTTC
- - TRBJ1-5 TRBV29-1 CSVDSSGHQLGNQPQHF TGCAGCGTTGATAGCTCGGGACACCAGTTGGGGAATCAGCCCCAGCATTTT
- - TRBJ1-5 TRBV21-1 CASSKGGVEGNQPQHF TGTGCCAGCAGCAAGGGGGGGGTAGAGGGCAATCAGCCCCAGCATTTT
- - TRBJ2-5 TRBV4-2 CASSRGELIQETQYF TGTGCCAGCAGCCGGGGGGAGTTAATCCAAGAGACCCAGTACTTC
- - TRBJ2-3 TRBV5-6 CASSPLGQGTDTQYF TGTGCCAGCAGCCCTCTTGGCCAGGGAACAGATACGCAGTATTTT
- - TRBJ1-3 TRBV3-1/TRBV3-2 CASSKRGSGNTIYF TGTGCCAGCAGCAAAAGGGGCTCTGGAAACACCATATATTTT
- - TRBJ1-1 TRBV9 CASSPRGGNTEAFF TGTGCCAGCAGCCCGAGAGGGGGGAACACTGAAGCTTTCTTT
- once TRBJ1-2 TRBV9 CASSPGGDNGYTF TGTGCCAGCAGCCCCGGGGGGGATAACGGCTACACCTTC